These 30 T cell receptor beta chains were sequenced from one sample in a study of shared clonotypes between healthy human individuals. TCRdb keeps only in-frame clones here, not all; method: immunoSEQ multiplex PCR. Of hundreds of thousands of clones in the sample, roughly 97% were seen once. Sequenced input: naive CD4+ T cells sorted from blood. Subset indicated: CD45RA+ positively selected. The receptors shown here come from a woman aged 25 to 39 in good health.

CDR3 bases: TGTGCCAGCAGTAGGGCTAACTATGGCTACACCTTC. It specifies CASSRANYGYTF. The chain is built from TRBV6-1 and TRBJ1-2, with D unresolved. CDR1 and CDR2 from the germline V gene are MNHNS and SASEGT. This CDR3 is 12 amino acids long. Trimming stripped 5 bases from V and 0 bases from J, with 4 bases between.

The chain recombines TRBV5-1 with TRBJ1-1; 11 nucleotides align to TRBD1. The CDR3 is 15 amino acids. Germline lookup yields CDR1 SGHRS and CDR2 YFSETQ. The junction had 6 bases not matched to a gene; V was cut back by 4 bases and J by 4 bases. The CDR3 nucleotides read TGCGCCAGCAGCAGCCGGACAGGGGGCGGCACTGAAGCTTTCTTT. The encoded protein is CASSSRTGGGTEAFF.

The chain recombines TRBV27 with TRBJ2-1; D gene ambiguous. From germline, CDR1 is MNHEY and CDR2 SMNVEV (reference sequence). The length of the CDR3 is 13 residues. Trimming stripped 6 bases from V and 6 bases from J, with 12 bases between. The CDR3 loop reads CASSHPGSNEQFF. CDR3 sequence (DNA): TGTGCCAGCAGCCACCCGGGCTCCAATGAGCAGTTCTTC.

CDR3 DNA: TGTGCCTGGAGTCCCCCCCTGTTCGTACAGGATATCAATCAGCCCCAGCATTTT. Translated, it gives CAWSPPLFVQDINQPQHF. The chain has TRBV30 and TRBJ1-5; possibly TRBD1 for D (5 bases). Trimming removed 2 bases from V and 3 bases from J, with 23 bases in between. CDR1 is GTSNPN, CDR2 SVGIG, per germline (reference sequence). The length of the CDR3 is 18 residues.

This clone has only a few counts. The rearrangement links TRBV6-6 to TRBJ1-5; 8 bases match TRBD1. This CDR3 spans 12 amino acids. Per the germline V gene, CDR1 is MNHNY and CDR2 is SVGAGI (reference sequence). Trimming removed 9 bases from V and 7 bases from J; junction bases left unmatched: 5. Here the CDR3 DNA reads TGTGCCAGTGGACAGGGCAGGCAGCCCCAGCATTTT. Translating gives CASGQGRQPQHF.

V and J are TRBV2 and TRBJ2-7, with D hard to call. The CDR3 length is 12 residues. Germline V gene sequence: CDR1 SNHLY, CDR2 FYNNEI. V was cut by 11 bases and J by 2 bases, with 13 bases left in between. CDR3 sequence reads: CAVRNRAYEQYF. The CDR3 DNA sequence: TGTGCCGTCAGAAACAGAGCCTACGAGCAGTACTTC.

This clone was found once. The chain employs TRBV7-8 and TRBJ1-5; tentative D call: TRBD1 (6 bases). Germline assignment: CDR1 SGHVS and CDR2 FQNEAQ. With 5 bases removed from V and 1 base from J, the gap between germline ends came to 15 bases. This CDR3 spans 16 amino acids. The CDR3 loop is CASSTEGGTSNQPQHF. The CDR3 bases are TGTGCCAGCAGCACCGAGGGGGGTACGAGCAATCAGCCCCAGCATTTT.

V usage is TRBV7-9 and J usage is TRBJ1-1; 7 bases are a match to TRBD1. The V gene's germline CDR1 is SEHNR and CDR2 FQNEAQ (reference sequence). This CDR3 has 14 amino acids. The junction had 5 bases not matched to a gene; V was cut back by 3 bases and J by 4 bases. As DNA, the CDR3 is TGTGCCAGCAGCTTGTCAGGGGGAACCACTGAAGCTTTCTTT. This encodes CASSLSGGTTEAFF.

The chain is built from TRBV27 and TRBJ2-4, with 9 bases lining up with TRBD2. Losses at the gene ends were 6 bases for V and 7 bases for J; bases not matched to a gene: 7. From germline, CDR1 is MNHEY and CDR2 SMNVEV (reference sequence). CDR3 length: 14 residues. The CDR3 sequence: CASRGPSGTNIQYF. In DNA form, the CDR3 reads TGTGCCAGCAGGGGGCCTAGCGGGACGAACATTCAGTACTTC.

The V and J genes are TRBV5-4 and TRBJ2-1; 12 bases map to TRBD2. The CDR3 extends over 15 amino acids. Looked up from germline, CDR1 is SGHNT and CDR2 is YYREEE (reference sequence). With 5 bases clipped from V and 4 bases from J, the junction kept 4 bases outside the gene matches. The CDR3 bases are TGTGCCAGCAGGGTAGGACTAGCGGGGTACAATGAGCAGTTCTTC. Its translation is CASRVGLAGYNEQFF.

The chain has TRBV28 and TRBJ2-7, with 7 bases aligning to TRBD2. With V trimmed by 10 bases and J by 8 bases, 8 bases remained unmatched. The CDR3 contains 11 residues. Germline CDR1 and CDR2: MDHEN and SYDVKM. CDR3 sequence: CATREVRKQYF. Written as DNA, the CDR3 is TGTGCCACCCGGGAGGTAAGGAAGCAGTACTTC.

This clone was counted a few times. The J gene is TRBJ1-2, the V gene TRBV6-1; D not resolved. Between the trimmed V and J ends, which lost 1 base and 8 bases, there was a span of 17 bases. The germline V gene encodes CDR1 MNHNS and CDR2 SASEGT. The CDR3 spans 15 residues. The CDR3 region has the DNA TGTGCCAGCAGTGAAGGGGCCCCCCTTAGGTGGGGCTACACCTTC. Translated, it gives CASSEGAPLRWGYTF.

The gene calls are TRBV5-1 and TRBJ1-5; 7 bases agree with TRBD1. This CDR3 has 15 amino acids. V lost 0 bases, J lost 4 bases, and 4 bases stayed unmatched. Per germline, CDR1 SGHRS and CDR2 YFSETQ. The DNA of the CDR3 is TGCGCCAGCAGCTTGGAGGGACAGACAAATCAGCCCCAGCATTTT. This sequence encodes CASSLEGQTNQPQHF.

The chain links TRBV27 to TRBJ1-5; D remains ambiguous. This CDR3 has 14 amino acids. Per the germline V gene, CDR1 is MNHEY and CDR2 is SMNVEV (reference sequence). The V and J ends lost 4 bases and 9 bases respectively, with 16 bases between them. CDR3 bases: TGTGCCAGCAGTTCCACGGGCCCGACGTGGCCCCAGCATTTT. Protein product: CASSSTGPTWPQHF.

J is TRBJ2-1 and V is TRBV7-6; D gene unclear. Between the trimmed V and J ends, which lost 1 base and 6 bases, there was a span of 7 bases. The CDR3 is 13 residues long. The germline V gene encodes CDR1 SGHVS and CDR2 FNYEAQ. CDR3 protein: CASSLGLGNEQFF. DNA of the CDR3: TGTGCCAGCAGCTTAGGTTTGGGCAATGAGCAGTTCTTC.

The chain combines TRBV5-1 with TRBJ2-7; 7 bases are a match to TRBD1. CDR1 is SGHRS, CDR2 YFSETQ, per germline. This CDR3 has 15 residues. The ends lost 0 bases at V and 5 bases at J; junction bases unmatched: 8. This CDR3 reads CASSLAAGGSDEQYF. CDR3 DNA sequence: TGCGCCAGCAGCTTGGCTGCAGGGGGTAGCGACGAGCAGTACTTC. The complete variable domain, with remaining parts taken from reference TRBV5-1 and TRBJ2-7, reads KAGVTQTPRYLIKTRGQQVTLSCSPISGHRSVSWYQQTPGQGLQFLFEYFSETQRNKGNFPGRFSGRQFSNSRSEMNVSTLELGDSALYLCASSLAAGGSDEQYFGPGTRLTVT.

V usage is TRBV5-4 and J usage is TRBJ1-4; 7 bases line up with TRBD1. Germline CDR1 is SGHNT and CDR2 is YYREEE (reference sequence). V lost 1 base to trimming and J lost 8 bases; unmatched junction nucleotides: 5. The CDR3 length is 14 residues. The CDR3 DNA reads as TGTGCCAGCAGCTTGCAGGGGGTGAGAGAAAAACTGTTTTTT. This sequence encodes CASSLQGVREKLFF. The full variable domain, with the rest looked up from reference TRBV5-4 and TRBJ1-4, is ETGVTQSPTHLIKTRGQQVTLRCSSQSGHNTVSWYQQALGQGPQFIFQYYREEENGRGNFPPRFSGLQFPNYSSELNVNALELDDSALYLCASSLQGVREKLFFGSGTQLSVL.

The CDR3 here is CASSTSGIYEQYF. Written as DNA, the CDR3 is TGTGCCAGCAGTACTAGCGGTATCTACGAGCAGTACTTC. This chain uses TRBV27 with TRBJ2-7; 8 bases are shared with TRBD2. V trimming: 5 bases; J trimming: 3 bases; junction bases outside the gene matches: 3. Germline values: CDR1 MNHEY, CDR2 SMNVEV (reference sequence). The CDR3 spans 13 residues.

V gene TRBV19 combines with J gene TRBJ1-4; 9 bases align to TRBD1. CDR3 length equals 15 residues. The germline CDR1 and CDR2 sequences are LNHDA and SQIVND (reference sequence). The V gene end was trimmed by 5 bases and the J gene end by 8 bases; junction bases not matched to a gene: 9. The CDR3: CASSFTGGGGEKLFF. CDR3 sequence (DNA): TGTGCCAGTAGTTTTACAGGGGGCGGCGGAGAAAAACTGTTTTTT.

This sequence joins TRBV7-2 and TRBJ2-7, with 9 nucleotides matching TRBD1. Germline V CDR1 and CDR2: SGHTA, FQGNSA. V lost 3 bases and J lost 4; bases outside the gene matches: 7. The CDR3 contains 15 residues. This chain's CDR3 is CASSLPGQGWYEQYF. The DNA for the CDR3 is TGTGCCAGCAGCTTGCCGGGACAGGGTTGGTACGAGCAGTACTTC.

This clone was picked up one time. V gene TRBV7-6 combines with J gene TRBJ1-3, with 10 bases matching TRBD1. Germline lookup yields CDR1 SGHVS and CDR2 FNYEAQ. CDR3 size: 16 residues. The V gene end was trimmed by 6 bases and the J gene end by 4 bases; junction bases not matched to a gene: 9. The CDR3 sequence: CASSRGQGGGGNTIYF. DNA for the CDR3: TGTGCCAGCAGTCGAGGACAGGGGGGAGGGGGAAACACCATATATTTT.

This chain links TRBV28 with TRBJ1-3; weak D call: TRBD1 (5 bases). In germline, CDR1 is MDHEN, CDR2 SYDVKM. With 6 bases removed from V and 4 bases from J, the gap between germline ends came to 19 bases. There are 16 residues in the CDR3. CDR3 in DNA: TGTGCCAGCAGAAGCCCTGCAGGGTATTCCGGAAACACCATATATTTT. Its protein is CASRSPAGYSGNTIYF.

The chain has TRBV19 and TRBJ2-1; TRBD2 agrees at 8 bases. CDR1 is LNHDA and CDR2 is SQIVND in the germline V gene (reference sequence). The CDR3 extends over 15 amino acids. J gave up 1 base and V 6 bases, and 5 bases lay outside the gene matches. CDR3 residues: CASRITSGSYNEQFF. The CDR3 nucleotides are TGTGCCAGTAGGATAACTAGCGGTTCCTACAATGAGCAGTTCTTC.

J is TRBJ2-3 and V is TRBV5-8, with D hard to call. The V and J ends lost 2 bases and 4 bases respectively, with 17 bases between them. Germline lookup yields CDR1 SGHTS and CDR2 YDEGEE. This CDR3 comprises 16 residues. The CDR3 nucleotides are TGTGCCAGCAGCTTTGGATCCCTAGTTGGTCCAGATACGCAGTATTTT. Translating it yields CASSFGSLVGPDTQYF.

This chain joins TRBV28 and TRBJ2-2; D remains unclear. Germline lookup yields CDR1 MDHEN and CDR2 SYDVKM. This CDR3 contains 14 residues. Trimming left V 1 base short and J 2 bases short, with 5 bases between. The CDR3 loop reads CASSLSLNTGELFF. In DNA, the CDR3 is TGTGCCAGCAGTTTATCTCTCAACACCGGGGAGCTGTTTTTT.

The chain recombines TRBV2 with TRBJ2-4, with 7 bases identical to TRBD1. V lost 3 bases and J lost 0; bases outside the gene matches: 2. Germline lookup yields CDR1 SNHLY and CDR2 FYNNEI. The CDR3 loop spans 15 amino acids. The CDR3 loop is CASSETGLAKNIQYF. The CDR3 coding sequence is TGTGCCAGCAGTGAGACAGGGTTAGCCAAAAACATTCAGTACTTC.

The rearrangement uses TRBV28 and TRBJ1-5; tentative D call: TRBD1 (6 bases). Deletions cut 3 bases from V and 4 bases from J, with 13 bases between. Germline V gene sequence: CDR1 MDHEN, CDR2 SYDVKM. The CDR3 loop spans 15 amino acids. CDR3 bases: TGTGCCAGCAGTTTCAGGGGACTAGGTAATCAGCCCCAGCATTTT. This gives the protein CASSFRGLGNQPQHF.

The chain carries TRBV7-9 and TRBJ2-1; D not certain. Germline V lookup: CDR1 SEHNR, CDR2 FQNEAQ (reference sequence). The CDR3 sequence is 12 residues long. Between the trimmed V and J ends, which lost 4 bases and 8 bases, there was a span of 9 bases. CDR3 region: CASSSLSDEQFF. As DNA, the CDR3 is TGTGCCAGCAGCTCGCTCTCGGATGAGCAGTTCTTC.

Concerning this clone: Distinct nucleotide sequences in the sample also encode this CDR3. V gene TRBV18 combines with J gene TRBJ1-5, with 9 bases identical to TRBD1. J lost 5 bases, V lost 3 bases, and 2 bases had no gene match. The germline V gene has CDR1 KGHSH and CDR2 LQKENI. CDR3 size: 14 residues. CDR3 sequence reads: CASSPRTGDQPQHF. The CDR3, as DNA: TGTGCCAGCTCACCGCGGACAGGGGATCAGCCCCAGCATTTT.

This clone was counted once. V and J are TRBV30 and TRBJ2-1; D may be TRBD2 (6 bases). With 2 bases removed from V and 6 bases from J, the gap between germline ends came to 20 bases. The CDR3 has 16 residues. Looked up from germline, CDR1 is GTSNPN and CDR2 is SVGIG (reference sequence). CDR3 amino acids: CAWSPVDYRPPNEQFF. The CDR3 nucleotides read TGTGCCTGGAGTCCCGTGGACTACCGCCCCCCCAATGAGCAGTTCTTC.